The rows below give T cell receptor beta chains drawn from one sample of a study of T cell responses to AZD1222 COVID-19 vaccine. TCRdb's copy holds only in-frame clones and misses some; the assay was immunoSEQ multiplex PCR. The table lists some 90,000 clones, approximately 90% of them singletons, with about 14% in the top ten. This specimen was peripheral blood, taken on day 0 of AZD1222 vaccination. The receptors stem from an adult in good health. Both conserved end residues are part of each CDR3. The D gene is left open where the match is weak. Some rows mark clone size as missing; the rest say once, few, many or name a class of expanded clone.

D,J,V,size,CDR3,DNA
.,TRBJ1-2,TRBV5-1,.,CASSLEGSLVQGNHGYTF,TGCGCCAGCAGCTTGGAAGGTTCCCTGGTTCAGGGTAACCATGGCTACACCTTC
.,TRBJ1-2,TRBV12-5,.,CASLYDPSYGYTF,TGTGCTAGTCTTTATGATCCCTCTTATGGCTACACCTTC
.,TRBJ1-1,TRBV5-4,.,CASSSGPGTAFF,TGTGCCAGCAGCTCCGGCCCGGGAACGGCTTTCTTT
.,TRBJ1-1,TRBV11-1,.,CASSVVLGLNTEAFF,TGTGCCAGCAGCGTAGTATTGGGGTTGAACACTGAAGCTTTCTTT
TRBD2,TRBJ2-7,TRBV5-4,.,CASSFLAGSSYEQYF,TGTGCCAGCAGCTTTCTAGCGGGGAGCTCCTACGAGCAGTACTTC
.,TRBJ2-7,TRBV19,once,CASSTTPYEQYF,TGTGCCAGTAGTACCACCCCCTACGAGCAGTACTTC
.,TRBJ2-5,TRBV9,.,CASSGPLDGGGETQYF,TGTGCCAGCAGCGGACCATTGGACGGTGGGGGGGAGACCCAGTACTTC
.,TRBJ1-2,TRBV19,.,CASSMRQGDYTF,TGTGCCAGTAGTATGCGGCAGGGCGACTACACCTTC
.,TRBJ1-5,TRBV27,.,CASSFWGRNQPQHF,TGTGCCAGCAGTTTTTGGGGACGGAATCAGCCCCAGCATTTT
.,TRBJ1-3,TRBV3-1/TRBV3-2,.,CASTLRVGPGNTIYF,TGTGCCAGCACCCTGCGGGTCGGTCCTGGAAACACCATATATTTT
TRBD1,TRBJ2-7,TRBV4-2,.,CASSQDPAGQGHEQYF,TGTGCCAGCAGCCAAGATCCCGCCGGACAGGGCCACGAGCAGTACTTC
.,TRBJ1-1,TRBV9,.,CASSATQKMNTEAFF,TGTGCCAGCAGCGCTACGCAGAAGATGAACACTGAAGCTTTCTTT
.,TRBJ1-3,TRBV4-1,once,CASSQVSSSGNTIYF,TGCGCCAGCAGCCAAGTATCGAGCTCTGGAAACACCATATATTTT
.,TRBJ2-2,TRBV10-3,.,CAISELANTGELFF,TGTGCCATCAGTGAGTTGGCAAACACCGGGGAGCTGTTTTTT
.,TRBJ1-4,TRBV6-1,.,CASSVSGRILGSVNEKLFF,TGTGCCAGCAGTGTTAGTGGGCGAATTTTGGGCTCGGTAAATGAAAAACTGTTTTTT
.,TRBJ2-7,TRBV5-5,few,CASSLGPLYEQYF,TGTGCCAGCAGCTTGGGCCCCCTCTACGAGCAGTACTTC
.,TRBJ1-1,TRBV6-5,few,CASSYGQVGTAFF,TGTGCCAGCAGTTACGGTCAGGTTGGGACCGCTTTCTTT
TRBD2,TRBJ2-1,TRBV25-1,.,CASSGGRSGTYNEQFF,TGTGCCAGCAGTGGAGGTCGTAGCGGGACCTACAATGAGCAGTTCTTC
.,TRBJ2-7,TRBV6-1,.,CASSERGQTYEQYF,TGTGCCAGCAGTGAAAGGGGACAAACCTACGAGCAGTACTTC
TRBD2,TRBJ2-5,TRBV5-1,.,CASRPGLAGFETQYF,TGCGCCAGCAGACCAGGACTAGCGGGGTTCGAGACCCAGTACTTC
.,TRBJ1-2,TRBV4-1,once,CASSQDSAVYGYTF,TGCGCCAGCAGCCAAGATTCGGCAGTCTATGGCTACACCTTC
.,TRBJ1-2,TRBV19,once,CASRAAPNYGYTF,TGTGCCAGTAGGGCAGCCCCTAACTATGGCTACACCTTC
.,TRBJ1-1,TRBV19,.,CASSIVAGAGTEAFF,TGTGCCAGTAGTATAGTTGCGGGGGCCGGCACTGAAGCTTTCTTT
TRBD1,TRBJ1-3,TRBV9,once,CASSVAAQGLAGNTIYF,TGTGCCAGCAGCGTAGCTGCACAGGGGTTAGCTGGAAACACCATATATTTT
.,TRBJ2-1,TRBV30,.,CAWTPGPYNEQFF,TGTGCCTGGACTCCGGGTCCCTACAATGAGCAGTTCTTC
.,TRBJ1-1,TRBV7-3,.,CASSRDPGSNTEAFF,TGTGCCAGCAGCCGTGACCCGGGGTCCAACACTGAAGCTTTCTTT
TRBD1,TRBJ1-2,TRBV20-1,.,CSASYRGDYGYTF,TGCAGTGCTAGTTACAGGGGTGACTATGGCTACACCTTC
TRBD1,TRBJ1-6,TRBV7-2,few,CASSLDRAARNSPLHF,TGTGCCAGCAGCCTGGACAGGGCTGCACGGAATTCACCCCTCCACTTT
.,TRBJ2-2,TRBV7-3,.,CASSRTANTGELFF,TGTGCCAGCAGCAGGACAGCCAACACCGGGGAGCTGTTTTTT